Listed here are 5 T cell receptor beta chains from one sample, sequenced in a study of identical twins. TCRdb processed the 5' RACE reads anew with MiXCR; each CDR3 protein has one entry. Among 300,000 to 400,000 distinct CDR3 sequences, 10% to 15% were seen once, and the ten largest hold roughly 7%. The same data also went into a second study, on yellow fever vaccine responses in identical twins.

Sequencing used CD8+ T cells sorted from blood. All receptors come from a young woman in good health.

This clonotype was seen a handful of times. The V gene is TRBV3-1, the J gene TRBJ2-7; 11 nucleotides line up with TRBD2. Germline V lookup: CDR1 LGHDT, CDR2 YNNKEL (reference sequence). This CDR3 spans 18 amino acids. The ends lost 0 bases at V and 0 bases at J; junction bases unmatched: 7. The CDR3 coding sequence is TGTGCCAGCAGCCAAGATACGACTAGCGGGACCCGCTCCTACGAGCAGTACTTC. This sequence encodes CASSQDTTSGTRSYEQYF.

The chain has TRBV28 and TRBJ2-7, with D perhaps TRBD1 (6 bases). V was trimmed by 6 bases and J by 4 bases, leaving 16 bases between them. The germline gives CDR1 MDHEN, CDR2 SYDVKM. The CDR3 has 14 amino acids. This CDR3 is CASRPGVSRYEQYF. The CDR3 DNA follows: TGTGCCAGCAGACCAGGGGTATCCCGGTACGAGCAGTACTTC.

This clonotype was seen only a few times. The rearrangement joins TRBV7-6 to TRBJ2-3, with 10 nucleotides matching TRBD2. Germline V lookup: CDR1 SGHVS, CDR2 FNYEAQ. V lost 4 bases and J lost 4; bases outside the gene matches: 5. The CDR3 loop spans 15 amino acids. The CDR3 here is CASSSSGSPADTQYF. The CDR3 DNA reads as TGTGCCAGCAGCTCTAGCGGGAGCCCGGCAGATACGCAGTATTTT.

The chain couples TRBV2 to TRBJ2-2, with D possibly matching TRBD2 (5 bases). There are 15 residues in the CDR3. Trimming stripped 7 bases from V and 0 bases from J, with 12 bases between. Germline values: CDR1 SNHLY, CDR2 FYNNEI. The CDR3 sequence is CASNEGASNTGELFF. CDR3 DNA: TGTGCCAGCAATGAGGGAGCTTCGAACACCGGGGAGCTGTTTTTT.

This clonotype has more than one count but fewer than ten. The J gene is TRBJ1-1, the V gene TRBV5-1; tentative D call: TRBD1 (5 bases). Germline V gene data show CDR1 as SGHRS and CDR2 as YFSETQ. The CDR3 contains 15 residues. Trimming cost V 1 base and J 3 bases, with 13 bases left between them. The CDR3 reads CASSLSRLGDTEAFF. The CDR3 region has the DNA TGCGCCAGCAGCTTGTCAAGGCTGGGGGACACTGAAGCTTTCTTT.